Shown below are 4 T cell receptor beta chains from a single sample sequenced in a study of blood T cells in healthy people across ages. The second PCR ran roughly 7 to 11 cycles with a sample-barcoded 5' primer and J-beta primers. TCRdb used MiXCR to reprocess the 5' RACE reads, holding one entry per CDR3 protein. The sample carries 1,300,000 or so distinct CDR3 sequences, 59% recorded once. Sequenced sample: blood. These receptors originate from a man younger than 30 in good health.

This chain connects TRBV15 to TRBJ1-2; TRBD1 might be the D (5 bases). CDR3 length: 15 residues. Germline lookup yields CDR1 LNHNV and CDR2 YYDKDF (reference sequence). V was trimmed by 0 bases and J by 8 bases, leaving 16 bases between them. CDR3 region: CATSRDPGTHGGYTF. DNA for the CDR3: TGTGCCACCAGCAGAGATCCGGGGACGCACGGGGGCTACACCTTC.

The gene calls are TRBV11-2 and TRBJ2-5; weak D call: TRBD2 (7 bases). The tail of the sequence fits TRBJ2-7 better, so the J call may be wrong. The V gene's germline CDR1 is SGHAT and CDR2 FQNNGV. This CDR3 spans 12 amino acids. The CDR3 protein is CASSYREGEQYF. CDR3 coding DNA: TGTGCCAGCAGCTACAGGGAGGGCGAGCAGTACTTC.

The chain is built from TRBV10-3 and TRBJ1-5; D not resolved. The CDR3 spans 17 residues. The V and J ends lost 3 bases and 3 bases respectively, with 18 bases between them. In germline, CDR1 is ENHRY, CDR2 SYGVKD. The chain's CDR3 is CAISDSGPSYNNQPQHF. DNA for the CDR3: TGTGCCATCAGTGACTCAGGACCCAGTTATAACAATCAGCCCCAGCATTTT.

This chain connects TRBV6-5 to TRBJ1-2; D not resolved. The ends were cut back, 5 bases at V and 7 bases at J, with 8 bases in the middle. CDR3 size: 11 residues. CDR1 and CDR2 from the germline V gene are MNHEY and SVGAGI. This CDR3 reads CASSEGAGYTF. DNA for the CDR3: TGTGCCAGCAGTGAAGGCGCTGGCTACACCTTC.